Listed below are T cell receptor beta chains from one sample, sequenced in a study of cytomegalovirus exposure and HLA in healthy donors. Clones were sequenced by immunoSEQ multiplex PCR, and TCRdb holds only the in-frame ones, with some missing. The data show about 120,000 clones, 63% seen once. The source material was PBMCs. The origin of the receptors is a man in his forties in good health and CMV-seropositive. Both conserved end residues are part of each CDR3. D genes are given only for firm matches. Expanded clones get a size class; other rows say once, few or many, or leave the size out.

clone_size: NA
v_call: TRBV6-5
j_call: TRBJ2-3
d_call: NA
cdr3_nt: TGTGCCAGCAGTTACTTGGTTCTAGGTACGCAGTATTTT
cdr3_aa: CASSYLVLGTQYF

clone_size: once
v_call: TRBV5-1
j_call: TRBJ2-2
d_call: TRBD1
cdr3_nt: TGCGCCAGCAGCTCCGGACTGGGACAGGGGGCCGGGGAGCTGTTTTTT
cdr3_aa: CASSSGLGQGAGELFF

clone_size: once
v_call: TRBV12-5
j_call: TRBJ2-3
d_call: NA
cdr3_nt: TGTGCTAGTGGTCGTCCCAGGGTTAGCACAGATACGCAGTATTTT
cdr3_aa: CASGRPRVSTDTQYF

clone_size: NA
v_call: TRBV6-5
j_call: TRBJ2-5
d_call: NA
cdr3_nt: TGTGCCAGCAGTTACTCGATGGTTCCGCAGGGCGAGACCCAGTACTTC
cdr3_aa: CASSYSMVPQGETQYF

clone_size: NA
v_call: TRBV5-1
j_call: TRBJ2-5
d_call: TRBD2
cdr3_nt: TGCGCCAGCAGCAGGACTAGCGGGAGTGAGACCCAGTACTTC
cdr3_aa: CASSRTSGSETQYF

clone_size: few
v_call: TRBV6-4
j_call: TRBJ2-2
d_call: NA
cdr3_nt: TGTGCCAGCAGTGACAGGGGCGTGTCCTCCGGGGAGCTGTTTTTT
cdr3_aa: CASSDRGVSSGELFF

clone_size: NA
v_call: TRBV4-3
j_call: TRBJ2-3
d_call: TRBD2
cdr3_nt: TGCGCCAGCAGCCATGGACTAGCGGACACAGATACGCAGTATTTT
cdr3_aa: CASSHGLADTDTQYF

clone_size: medium-sized
v_call: TRBV6-1
j_call: TRBJ2-7
d_call: TRBD1
cdr3_nt: TGTGCCAGCAGCCGGGACAGGACTTTCTACGAGCAGTACTTC
cdr3_aa: CASSRDRTFYEQYF

clone_size: few
v_call: TRBV2
j_call: TRBJ1-1
d_call: NA
cdr3_nt: TGTGCCAGCAGTGGACAGGTATCTAACACTGAAGCTTTCTTT
cdr3_aa: CASSGQVSNTEAFF

clone_size: NA
v_call: TRBV5-1
j_call: TRBJ1-1
d_call: TRBD1
cdr3_nt: TGCGCCAGCAGCGCCCAACAGGGGGGCGGCACTGAAGCTTTCTTT
cdr3_aa: CASSAQQGGGTEAFF

clone_size: NA
v_call: TRBV7-3
j_call: TRBJ1-1
d_call: NA
cdr3_nt: TGTGCCAGCAGCCCGGGGGGCACGAGGACTGAAGCTTTCTTT
cdr3_aa: CASSPGGTRTEAFF

clone_size: NA
v_call: TRBV28
j_call: TRBJ2-7
d_call: NA
cdr3_nt: TGTGCCAGCAGCCCAAAGGGGTGGGAAAGGGGAGGCCTACACGAGCAGTACTTC
cdr3_aa: CASSPKGWERGGLHEQYF

clone_size: NA
v_call: TRBV27
j_call: TRBJ2-7
d_call: TRBD2
cdr3_nt: TGTGCCAGCAGTAAATTAGCGGGCCAGCAGTACTTC
cdr3_aa: CASSKLAGQQYF

clone_size: NA
v_call: TRBV11-2
j_call: TRBJ2-3
d_call: NA
cdr3_nt: TGTGCCAGCAGCTTAGTGGGAGGCGGGGCAGATACGCAGTATTTT
cdr3_aa: CASSLVGGGADTQYF

clone_size: once
v_call: TRBV6-4
j_call: TRBJ1-2
d_call: TRBD1
cdr3_nt: TGTGCCAGCATGGACAGGGAGCTAGGCTATGGCTACACCTTC
cdr3_aa: CASMDRELGYGYTF

clone_size: few
v_call: TRBV6-1
j_call: TRBJ2-4
d_call: TRBD2
cdr3_nt: TGTGCCAGCAGTAGCGGGGGAGACATTCAGTACTTC
cdr3_aa: CASSSGGDIQYF

clone_size: NA
v_call: TRBV7-9
j_call: TRBJ2-2
d_call: NA
cdr3_nt: TGTGCCAGCAGCCCAGGGGGGCGCGGGGAGCTGTTTTTT
cdr3_aa: CASSPGGRGELFF

clone_size: NA
v_call: TRBV11-2
j_call: TRBJ2-4
d_call: NA
cdr3_nt: TGTGCCAGCAGCTTAGGGGGCAGGGAGGACATTCAGTACTTC
cdr3_aa: CASSLGGREDIQYF

clone_size: NA
v_call: TRBV7-9
j_call: TRBJ2-1
d_call: NA
cdr3_nt: TGTGCCAGCAGCTTAGGCGGGACTTTGCAGTTCTTC
cdr3_aa: CASSLGGTLQFF

clone_size: few
v_call: TRBV19
j_call: TRBJ2-7
d_call: NA
cdr3_nt: TGTGCCAGTAGTATTTACGGGGTCGGCTACGAGCAGTACTTC
cdr3_aa: CASSIYGVGYEQYF

clone_size: NA
v_call: TRBV2
j_call: TRBJ2-3
d_call: TRBD2
cdr3_nt: TGTGCCACCCAGCGGGATAGGACAGATACGCAGTATTTT
cdr3_aa: CATQRDRTDTQYF

clone_size: NA
v_call: TRBV19
j_call: TRBJ1-2
d_call: NA
cdr3_nt: TGTGCCAGTAGTATAGGGTCCGCCAGGGAACGTGGCTACACCTTC
cdr3_aa: CASSIGSARERGYTF